This T cell receptor (beta chain) was recovered during a study of control samples from healthy donors and cancer patients. This table comes from immunoSEQ multiplex PCR, and its TCRdb copy is limited to in-frame clones, with some not included. The sample carries around 97,000 clones, around 89% recorded once. Trimming cost V 1 base and J 7 bases; bases outside gene matches: 4. Per germline, CDR1 LGHDT and CDR2 YNNKEL (reference sequence). The CDR3 sequence is 15 residues long. The chain carries TRBV3-1 (or the pseudogene TRBV3-2) and TRBJ1-6; 7 nucleotides line up with TRBD1. Material for sequencing was PBMCs. The source is a man aged 55 to 69 with lung cancer. The CDR3 spells CASSQGGQSNSPLHF. The CDR3 DNA reads as TGTGCCAGCAGCCAAGGGGGACAGTCAAATTCACCCCTCCACTTT.